The clone carrying this T cell receptor (beta chain) has only a few counts. Its cognate antigen is unknown. The CDR3 covers 15 residues. Per the germline V gene, CDR1 is PRHDT and CDR2 is FYEKMQ (reference sequence). Trimming removed 5 bases from V and 0 bases from J, with 12 bases in between. The record originates from a study of regulatory T cells in long-lasting Graves disease. Investigators prepared the TCR beta libraries by applying iRepertoire HTBI primers and Arm-PCR of CDR3 regions. MiXCR was run by TCRdb on the multiplex PCR reads, yielding one entry per CDR3 protein. The sample holds hundreds of thousands of distinct CDR3 sequences, roughly 15% seen once. General observations from the study: Accuracy may have been reduced by the small sample size. Those with persistent Graves' had less TCR diversity than newly diagnosed patients.

Sample time point: newly diagnosed GD, antithyroid drugs for less than 3 months. Researchers made the TCR library from RNA that was extracted from PBMCs. The same data also went into a second study, on T cells in Graves' hyperthyroidism and ophthalmopathy. That paper notes: Lactation, pregnancy, other autoimmune disease or uncontrolled infection excluded patients. Ophthalmopathy prediction by the model preceded onset by a median roughly 6 months.

The chain is built from TRBV13 and TRBJ2-3; D uncertain. Source: peripheral blood mononuclear cells (PBMCs), taken at new diagnosis, from a patient treated with antithyroid drugs. This receptor was obtained from a woman younger than 45 with Graves disease. CDR3 loop: CASSPRLRSTDTQYF. The DNA of the CDR3 is TGTGCCAGCAGCCCCCGCTTGCGGAGCACAGATACGCAGTATTTT.